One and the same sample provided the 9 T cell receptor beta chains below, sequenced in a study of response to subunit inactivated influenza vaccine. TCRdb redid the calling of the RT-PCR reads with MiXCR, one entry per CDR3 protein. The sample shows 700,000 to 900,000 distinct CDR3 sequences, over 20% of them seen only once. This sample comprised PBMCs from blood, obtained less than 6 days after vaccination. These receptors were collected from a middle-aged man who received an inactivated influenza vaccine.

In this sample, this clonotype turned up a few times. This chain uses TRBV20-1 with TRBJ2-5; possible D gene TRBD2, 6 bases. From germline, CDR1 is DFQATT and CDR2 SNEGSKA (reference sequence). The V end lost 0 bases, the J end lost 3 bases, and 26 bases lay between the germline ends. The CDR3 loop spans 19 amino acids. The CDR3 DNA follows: TGCAGTGCTAGAGATATTGGTGGGGATCGCAGGGAGGTTGAAGAGACCCAGTACTTC. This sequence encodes CSARDIGGDRREVEETQYF.

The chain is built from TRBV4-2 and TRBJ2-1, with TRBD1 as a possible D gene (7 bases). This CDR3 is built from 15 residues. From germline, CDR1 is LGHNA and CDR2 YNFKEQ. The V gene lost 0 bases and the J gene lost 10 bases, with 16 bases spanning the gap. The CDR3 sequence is CASSQDSGRGREQFF. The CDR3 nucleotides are TGTGCCAGCAGCCAAGATTCAGGCAGGGGGAGGGAGCAGTTCTTC.

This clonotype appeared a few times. CDR3 sequence: CASSPPTGMNTEAFF. As DNA, the CDR3 is TGTGCCAGCAGCCCCCCGACAGGGATGAACACTGAAGCTTTCTTT. The chain recombines TRBV12-3 or TRBV12-4 with TRBJ1-1, with 7 bases identical to TRBD1. The CDR3 is 15 residues long. Trimming cost V 6 bases and J 0 bases; bases outside gene matches: 7.

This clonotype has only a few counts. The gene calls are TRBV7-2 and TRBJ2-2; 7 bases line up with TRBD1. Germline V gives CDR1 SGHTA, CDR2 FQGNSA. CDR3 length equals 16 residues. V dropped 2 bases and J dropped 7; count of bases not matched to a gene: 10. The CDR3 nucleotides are TGTGCCAGCAGCTTACTGCTCCGACAGGGATACGGGGAGCTGTTTTTT. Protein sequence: CASSLLLRQGYGELFF.

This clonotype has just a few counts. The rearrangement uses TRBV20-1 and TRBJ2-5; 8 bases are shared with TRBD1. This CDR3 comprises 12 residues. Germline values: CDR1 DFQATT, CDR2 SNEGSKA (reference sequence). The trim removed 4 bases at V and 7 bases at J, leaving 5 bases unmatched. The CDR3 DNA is TGCAGTGCTACTCCGGGGACAGGGACCCAGTACTTC. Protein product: CSATPGTGTQYF.

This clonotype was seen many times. The CDR3 loop is CASSQDLANSGNTIYF. DNA for the CDR3: TGTGCCAGCAGCCAAGATTTGGCCAACTCTGGAAACACCATATATTTT. This chain connects TRBV4-2 to TRBJ1-3; D is undetermined. The CDR3 extends over 16 amino acids. V lost 0 bases to trimming and J lost 0 bases, with 9 bases between them. Germline V gene data show CDR1 as LGHNA and CDR2 as YNFKEQ.

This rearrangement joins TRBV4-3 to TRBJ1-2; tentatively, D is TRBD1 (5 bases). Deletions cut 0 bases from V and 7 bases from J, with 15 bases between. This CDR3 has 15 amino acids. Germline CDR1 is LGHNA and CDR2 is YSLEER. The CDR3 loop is CASSQERGGSGGYTF. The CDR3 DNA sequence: TGCGCCAGCAGCCAAGAGAGGGGAGGGTCTGGTGGCTACACCTTC.

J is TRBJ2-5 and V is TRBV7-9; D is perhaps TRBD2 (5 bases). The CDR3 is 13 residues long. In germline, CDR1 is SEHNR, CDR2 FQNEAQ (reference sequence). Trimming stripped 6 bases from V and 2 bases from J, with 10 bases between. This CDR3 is CASRGWEQETQYF. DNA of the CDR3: TGTGCCAGCAGGGGCTGGGAGCAAGAGACCCAGTACTTC.

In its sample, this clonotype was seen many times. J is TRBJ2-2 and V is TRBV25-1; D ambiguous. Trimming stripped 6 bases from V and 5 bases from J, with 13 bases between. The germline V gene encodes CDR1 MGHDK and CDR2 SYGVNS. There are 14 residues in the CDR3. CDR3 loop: CASRETGQTGELFF. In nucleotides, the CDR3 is TGTGCCAGCAGGGAGACGGGCCAAACCGGGGAGCTGTTTTTT.